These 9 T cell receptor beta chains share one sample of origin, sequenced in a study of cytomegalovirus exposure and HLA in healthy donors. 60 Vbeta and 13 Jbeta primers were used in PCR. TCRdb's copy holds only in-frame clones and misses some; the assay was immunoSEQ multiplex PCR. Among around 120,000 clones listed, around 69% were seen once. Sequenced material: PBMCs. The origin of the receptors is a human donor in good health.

The CDR3: CASSEGLAGTDTQYF. CDR3 in DNA: TGTGCCAGCAGCGAAGGACTAGCGGGAACAGATACGCAGTATTTT. The chain carries TRBV5-6 and TRBJ2-3; 12 nucleotides align to TRBD2. With V trimmed by 4 bases and J by 3 bases, 3 bases remained unmatched. Germline lookup yields CDR1 SGHDT and CDR2 YYEEEE. This CDR3 comprises 15 residues.

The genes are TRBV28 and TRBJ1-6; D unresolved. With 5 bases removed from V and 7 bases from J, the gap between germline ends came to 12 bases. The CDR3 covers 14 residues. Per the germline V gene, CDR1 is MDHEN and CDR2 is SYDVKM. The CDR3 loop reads CASSGYSQNSPLHF. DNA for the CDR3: TGTGCCAGCAGTGGGTACAGCCAAAATTCACCCCTCCACTTT.

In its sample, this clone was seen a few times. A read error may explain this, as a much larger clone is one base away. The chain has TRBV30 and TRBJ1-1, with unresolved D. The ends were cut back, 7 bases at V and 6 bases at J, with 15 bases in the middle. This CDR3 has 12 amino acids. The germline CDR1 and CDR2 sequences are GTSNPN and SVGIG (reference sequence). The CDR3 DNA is TGTGCCTCTACAGAGGGTCGCGCTGAAGCTTTCTTT. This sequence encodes CASTEGRAEAFF.

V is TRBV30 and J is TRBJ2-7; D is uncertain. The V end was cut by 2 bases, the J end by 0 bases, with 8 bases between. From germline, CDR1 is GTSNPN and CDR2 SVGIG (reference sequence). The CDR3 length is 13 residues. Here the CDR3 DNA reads TGTGCCTGGAGTCATGACACCTCCTACGAGCAGTACTTC. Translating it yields CAWSHDTSYEQYF. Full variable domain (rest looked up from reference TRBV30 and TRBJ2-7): SQTIHQWPATLVQPVGSPLSLECTVEGTSNPNLYWYRQAAGRGLQLLFYSVGIGQISSEVPQNLSASRPQDRQFILSSKKLLLSDSGFYLCAWSHDTSYEQYFGPGTRLTVT.

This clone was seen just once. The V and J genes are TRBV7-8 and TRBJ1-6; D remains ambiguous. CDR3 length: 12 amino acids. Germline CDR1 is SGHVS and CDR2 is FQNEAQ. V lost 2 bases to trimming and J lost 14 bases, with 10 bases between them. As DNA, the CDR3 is TGTGCCAGCAGCTTAAAGATGGGAGCCCTCCACTTT. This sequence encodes CASSLKMGALHF.

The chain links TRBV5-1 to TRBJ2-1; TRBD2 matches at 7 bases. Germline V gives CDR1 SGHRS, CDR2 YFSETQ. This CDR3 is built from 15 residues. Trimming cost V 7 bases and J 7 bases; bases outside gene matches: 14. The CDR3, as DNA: TGCGCCAGCCGACGGGGGGAGGGGTCAGGGAATGAGCAGTTCTTC. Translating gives CASRRGEGSGNEQFF.

The CDR3 DNA is TGCAGCGTTGGAGACAGGGGGGCGGACGGCTACACCTTC. The encoded protein is CSVGDRGADGYTF. V is TRBV29-1 and J is TRBJ1-2, with 9 bases aligning to TRBD1. The CDR3 runs 13 residues. The trim removed 4 bases at V and 8 bases at J, leaving 8 bases unmatched. In germline, CDR1 is SQVTM, CDR2 ANQGSEA.

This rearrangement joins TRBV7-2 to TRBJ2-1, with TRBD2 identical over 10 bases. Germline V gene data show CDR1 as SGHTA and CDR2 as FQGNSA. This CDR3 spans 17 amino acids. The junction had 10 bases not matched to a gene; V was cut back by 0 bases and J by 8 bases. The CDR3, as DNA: TGTGCCAGCAGCTTAGCGGTGCTAGCGGGGGTAGGCGATGAGCAGTTCTTC. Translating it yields CASSLAVLAGVGDEQFF.

The CDR3 DNA is TGTGCCAGCAGCGTAGGAAGGACGGGAGGGCTGTTTTTT. Translated: CASSVGRTGGLFF. The chain is built from TRBV9 and TRBJ2-2, with 7 bases fitting TRBD2. CDR1 is SGDLS, CDR2 YYNGEE, per germline. Unmatched junction bases numbered 6, after V lost 0 bases and J lost 13 bases. The CDR3 totals 13 residues. Drawing the rest from reference TRBV9 and TRBJ2-2, the complete variable domain is DSGVTQTPKHLITATGQRVTLRCSPRSGDLSVYWYQQSLDQGLQFLIQYYNGEERAKGNILERFSAQQFPDLHSELNLSSLELGDSALYFCASSVGRTGGLFFGEGSRLTVL.